This is a list of T cell receptor beta chains from one sample in a study of T cells in tuberculosis. Libraries were prepared by immunoSEQ multiplex PCR; TCRdb keeps only in-frame clonotypes and omits some of them. The table has approximately 88,000 clones, roughly 88% seen once. The sample consisted of CD1b-GMM tetramer-negative cells sorted from PBMCs. The origin of the receptors is an adult woman with latent tuberculosis. Both conserved end residues are part of each CDR3. The order of the fields is J gene, clone size, V gene, D gene, CDR3 protein, CDR3 DNA. D genes are given only for firm matches. The size of a clone is reported for some rows only, either as once, few or many, or as a class for expanded clones.

J: TRBJ1-1
size: once
V: TRBV5-1
D: NA
CDR3: CASSLNTGNTEAFF
DNA: TGCGCCAGCAGCTTGAACACAGGGAACACTGAAGCTTTCTTT

J: TRBJ2-1
size: once
V: TRBV5-1
D: NA
CDR3: CASSAEVHNEQFF
DNA: TGCGCCAGCAGCGCAGAGGTACACAATGAGCAGTTCTTC

J: TRBJ2-5
size: NA
V: TRBV19
D: TRBD1
CDR3: CASRGQGALETQYF
DNA: TGTGCCAGTAGGGGACAGGGGGCGTTGGAGACCCAGTACTTC

J: TRBJ1-4
size: NA
V: TRBV6-1
D: NA
CDR3: CATRPLQNPNEKLFF
DNA: TGTGCCACTCGTCCTTTACAGAATCCAAATGAAAAACTGTTTTTT

J: TRBJ1-4
size: NA
V: TRBV5-4
D: TRBD1
CDR3: CASSNTGASGEKLFF
DNA: TGTGCCAGCAGCAACACAGGGGCGAGCGGTGAAAAACTGTTTTTT

J: TRBJ1-6
size: NA
V: TRBV11-2
D: NA
CDR3: CASSPIYNSPLHF
DNA: TGTGCCAGCAGCCCCATTTATAATTCACCCCTCCACTTT

J: TRBJ1-1
size: NA
V: TRBV5-4
D: TRBD1
CDR3: CASRLEGTGVTEAFF
DNA: TGTGCCAGCAGGTTGGAAGGAACAGGGGTCACTGAAGCTTTCTTT

J: TRBJ1-4
size: NA
V: TRBV5-1
D: TRBD1
CDR3: CASREGATTNEKLFF
DNA: TGCGCCAGCAGGGAGGGGGCTACAACTAATGAAAAACTGTTTTTT

J: TRBJ2-1
size: NA
V: TRBV11-2
D: NA
CDR3: CASSPRPDLYNEQFF
DNA: TGTGCCAGCAGCCCGAGGCCGGATTTATACAATGAGCAGTTCTTC

J: TRBJ2-5
size: once
V: TRBV6-5
D: TRBD1
CDR3: CASSSRGHQETQYF
DNA: TGTGCCAGCAGTTCTAGGGGGCACCAAGAGACCCAGTACTTC

J: TRBJ2-3
size: NA
V: TRBV19
D: TRBD1
CDR3: CASSTGTGWDTQYF
DNA: TGTGCCAGTAGTACAGGGACAGGCTGGGATACGCAGTATTTT

J: TRBJ1-2
size: NA
V: TRBV27
D: NA
CDR3: CASSFGGSLVTF
DNA: TGTGCCAGCAGTTTTGGGGGCAGTTTGGTCACCTTC

J: TRBJ2-7
size: once
V: TRBV27
D: NA
CDR3: CASSLQGGSYEQYF
DNA: TGTGCCAGCAGTCTTCAGGGGGGCTCCTACGAGCAGTACTTC

J: TRBJ2-7
size: NA
V: TRBV7-6
D: NA
CDR3: CASSFESVYEQYF
DNA: TGTGCCAGCAGCTTCGAAAGCGTCTACGAGCAGTACTTC

J: TRBJ1-5
size: NA
V: TRBV19
D: NA
CDR3: CASSIVQSNQPQHF
DNA: TGTGCCAGTAGTATAGTGCAGAGCAATCAGCCCCAGCATTTT

J: TRBJ2-3
size: NA
V: TRBV2
D: NA
CDR3: CASQGYRTDTQYF
DNA: TGTGCCAGCCAGGGCTACCGCACAGATACGCAGTATTTT

J: TRBJ2-2
size: once
V: TRBV29-1
D: NA
CDR3: CSVDRGTGELFF
DNA: TGCAGCGTTGACCGAGGGACCGGGGAGCTGTTTTTT

J: TRBJ1-1
size: once
V: TRBV5-1
D: TRBD1
CDR3: CASSPRPVGGQNTEAFF
DNA: TGCGCCAGCAGTCCACGACCCGTAGGGGGCCAGAACACTGAAGCTTTCTTT

J: TRBJ2-2
size: NA
V: TRBV10-3
D: NA
CDR3: CAISDTNTGELFF
DNA: TGTGCCATCAGTGACACAAACACCGGGGAGCTGTTTTTT

J: TRBJ1-2
size: NA
V: TRBV27
D: TRBD1
CDR3: CASSGQGALLGDGYTF
DNA: TGTGCCAGCAGCGGACAGGGGGCGCTTTTGGGGGATGGCTACACCTTC

J: TRBJ1-3
size: NA
V: TRBV25-1
D: NA
CDR3: CASSSGISGNTIYF
DNA: TGTGCCAGCAGCTCAGGAATCTCTGGAAACACCATATATTTT

J: TRBJ2-2
size: NA
V: TRBV4-3
D: TRBD1
CDR3: CASSQGQTNTGELFF
DNA: TGCGCCAGCAGCCAGGGACAGACGAACACCGGGGAGCTGTTTTTT

J: TRBJ1-2
size: few
V: TRBV7-9
D: NA
CDR3: CASSSPETGSWGYTF
DNA: TGTGCCAGCAGCTCCCCCGAGACAGGTTCTTGGGGCTACACCTTC

J: TRBJ2-2
size: NA
V: TRBV2
D: NA
CDR3: CASSERASGITPGELFF
DNA: TGTGCCAGCAGTGAGCGGGCGTCGGGGATTACTCCCGGGGAGCTGTTTTTT

J: TRBJ2-1
size: few
V: TRBV7-6
D: NA
CDR3: CASSLRLGNEQFF
DNA: TGTGCCAGCAGCCTTCGACTCGGGAATGAGCAGTTCTTC

J: TRBJ1-6
size: NA
V: TRBV5-6
D: NA
CDR3: CASSESAGGTLTLHF
DNA: TGTGCCAGCAGCGAGTCGGCAGGAGGAACCCTCACCCTCCACTTT

J: TRBJ2-1
size: once
V: TRBV4-1
D: TRBD2
CDR3: CASSQGRASGDNEQFF
DNA: TGCGCCAGCAGCCAGGGGAGGGCTAGCGGAGACAATGAGCAGTTCTTC

J: TRBJ2-5
size: NA
V: TRBV27
D: NA
CDR3: CASSTKTQYF
DNA: TGTGCCAGCAGTACAAAGACCCAGTACTTC

J: TRBJ1-1
size: NA
V: TRBV5-6
D: TRBD1
CDR3: CASIGQVGGAFF
DNA: TGTGCCAGCATCGGACAGGTCGGGGGAGCTTTCTTT

J: TRBJ2-3
size: NA
V: TRBV28
D: TRBD2
CDR3: CASLARDYRTDTQYF
DNA: TGTGCCAGCCTCGCCCGGGACTACCGCACAGATACGCAGTATTTT

J: TRBJ2-2
size: NA
V: TRBV6-5
D: NA
CDR3: CASSYGLNTGELFF
DNA: TGTGCCAGCAGTTATGGCCTGAACACCGGGGAGCTGTTTTTT

J: TRBJ1-1
size: NA
V: TRBV5-1
D: NA
CDR3: CASSKDTGSTEAFF
DNA: TGCGCCAGCAGCAAGGATACGGGGAGCACTGAAGCTTTCTTT

J: TRBJ1-1
size: NA
V: TRBV2
D: NA
CDR3: CASMRVTSGTEAFF
DNA: TGTGCCAGCATGCGGGTTACATCGGGCACTGAAGCTTTCTTT

J: TRBJ1-2
size: NA
V: TRBV4-3
D: TRBD1
CDR3: CASSRDRGTYGYTF
DNA: TGCGCCAGCAGCCGAGACAGGGGAACGTATGGCTACACCTTC

J: TRBJ2-5
size: NA
V: TRBV7-9
D: NA
CDR3: CASSLGDSQETQYF
DNA: TGTGCCAGCAGCTTAGGAGACAGCCAAGAGACCCAGTACTTC

J: TRBJ2-3
size: NA
V: TRBV29-1
D: NA
CDR3: CSVDNTGSTDTQYF
DNA: TGCAGCGTTGACAATACAGGGAGCACAGATACGCAGTATTTT

J: TRBJ2-2
size: NA
V: TRBV27
D: NA
CDR3: CASSPTPEGLGELFF
DNA: TGTGCCAGCAGTCCCACCCCTGAGGGTCTCGGGGAGCTGTTTTTT

J: TRBJ1-6
size: NA
V: TRBV5-6
D: TRBD1
CDR3: CASSLGQGNSPLHF
DNA: TGTGCCAGCAGCTTAGGACAGGGGAATTCACCCCTCCACTTT

J: TRBJ1-1
size: NA
V: TRBV5-1
D: TRBD1
CDR3: CASSLGQGAFGNTEAFF
DNA: TGCGCCAGCAGCTTGGGACAGGGGGCGTTTGGGAACACTGAAGCTTTCTTT

J: TRBJ1-2
size: NA
V: TRBV29-1
D: NA
CDR3: CSVEDRGSQGFYGYTF
DNA: TGCAGCGTTGAAGATCGCGGATCGCAGGGATTTTATGGCTACACCTTC

J: TRBJ2-5
size: NA
V: TRBV18
D: NA
CDR3: CASSPITGRGETQYF
DNA: TGTGCCAGCTCACCAATTACAGGGCGAGGAGAGACCCAGTACTTC

J: TRBJ2-3
size: NA
V: TRBV5-1
D: TRBD1
CDR3: CASSLNTGGITDTQYF
DNA: TGCGCCAGCAGCTTGAACACAGGGGGTATCACAGATACGCAGTATTTT